A single count supports the clone carrying this TCR beta chain. The sample is drawn from a study of blood T cell repertoires in COVID-19. Background on the study: Italy, Spain and the United States were the sources of the convalescent and acute COVID-19 samples. T cells, B-cell-depleted T cells, or PBMCs supplied cDNA or gDNA.

Authors' processing steps: The authors estimated nucleated cell counts from reference gene primer amplification. Clones were read by immunoSEQ multiplex PCR, and TCRdb kept only the in-frame ones, dropping some. V and J calls and clone size are copied from that table; D and trimming were computed from the DNA. This repertoire shows around 620,000 clones, approximately 90% found once; its top ten account for 0.2% to 0.3%. V dropped 4 bases and J dropped 5; count of bases not matched to a gene: 10. The length of the CDR3 is 16 residues. Germline assignment: CDR1 SGHNT and CDR2 YYREEE (reference sequence).

Source material: peripheral blood. This TCR derives from a woman between 18 and 30 years old with acute or convalescent COVID-19. The chain is built from TRBV5-4 and TRBJ1-2; 11 nucleotides agree with TRBD1. The DNA of the CDR3 is TGTGCCAGCAGCGAACCTTCCGGGACAGGGGGATATGGCTACACCTTC. Protein product: CASSEPSGTGGYGYTF.